Below, 3 T cell receptor beta chains from the same sample are listed, as sequenced in a study of CD8+ T cells in alopecia areata. Following RNA extraction, reverse transcription yielded cDNA that acted as the sequencing template. This table comes from immunoSEQ multiplex PCR, and its TCRdb copy is limited to in-frame clones, with some not included. The repertoire includes approximately 280,000 clones, 58% of them detected once, and more than 1.5% sits in the top ten. Treatment meaning: oral pan-JAK inhibitor, 5-10 mg twice daily. Specimen: CD4+ T cells sorted from blood, collected at week 24, from a patient treated with tofacitinib. Every receptor here comes from a human donor with alopecia areata.

V usage is TRBV30 and J usage is TRBJ2-3, with 7 bases identical to TRBD1. Germline CDR1 reads GTSNPN; CDR2 reads SVGIG (reference sequence). Trimming cost V 1 base and J 7 bases; bases outside gene matches: 11. The CDR3 covers 15 residues. The CDR3 loop reads CAWSAGQANLYTQYF. The CDR3 coding sequence is TGTGCCTGGAGTGCCGGACAGGCGAATCTCTATACGCAGTATTTT.

A few counts support this clone. The chain has TRBV7-8 and TRBJ2-7, with D unresolved. The CDR3 runs 14 residues. Germline V gene lookup returns CDR1 SGHVS and CDR2 FQNEAQ. The V and J ends lost 3 bases and 5 bases respectively, with 14 bases between them. The CDR3 protein is CASSFRPSSNEQYF. The CDR3, as DNA: TGTGCCAGCAGCTTCAGACCGTCGTCTAACGAGCAGTACTTC. The full variable domain, rest sourced from reference TRBV7-8 and TRBJ2-7, is GAGVSQSPRYKVAKRGQDVALRCDPISGHVSLFWYQQALGQGPEFLTYFQNEAQLDKSGLPSDRFFAERPEGSVSTLKIQRTQQEDSAVYLCASSFRPSSNEQYFGPGTRLTVT.

This rearrangement joins TRBV28 to TRBJ2-7, with 7 bases lining up with TRBD1. There are 12 residues in the CDR3. V dropped 6 bases and J dropped 5; count of bases not matched to a gene: 4. Germline loops: CDR1 MDHEN, CDR2 SYDVKM. DNA of the CDR3: TGTGCCAGCAGGAGGGGGCTCCACGAGCAGTACTTC. It yields the protein CASRRGLHEQYF. Together with reference TRBV28 and TRBJ2-7, the CDR3 gives the full variable domain: DVKVTQSSRYLVKRTGEKVFLECVQDMDHENMFWYRQDPGLGLRLIYFSYDVKMKEKGDIPEGYSVSREKKERFSLILESASTNQTSMYLCASRRGLHEQYFGPGTRLTVT.